The clone carrying this T cell receptor beta chain was counted a single time. This entry is derived from a study of CD8 T cells in Susac syndrome. cDNA came from roughly 0.53 to 1 ug RNA primed by random hexamers. The TCR beta CDR3 was amplified by immunoSEQ multiplex PCR across 54 Vbeta, 13 Jbeta. MiXCR was run by TCRdb on the immunoSEQ multiplex PCR reads, yielding one entry per CDR3 protein. Found here are about 200,000 distinct CDR3 sequences, about 95% of them singletons; the top ten hold 0.093%. High-throughput TCR beta sequencing covered peripheral CD8+ and CD4+ T cells. The multiple sclerosis control group comprised treatment-naive patients with stable or active relapsing-remitting disease. TEMRA cells were FACS-enriched and CD8+ and CD4+ T cells negatively isolated. This CDR3 is 17 amino acids long. V lost 6 bases, J lost 0 bases, and 19 bases lay in between. CDR1 is LNHDA, CDR2 SQIVND, per germline (reference sequence).

The TCR originated in a human donor with multiple sclerosis. V usage is TRBV19 and J usage is TRBJ2-3; D might be TRBD2 (6 bases). Sequencing input: CD4+ T cells from PBMCs. The CDR3 loop reads CASRREGGRRSTDTQYF. For the CDR3, the DNA is TGTGCCAGTAGGCGTGAGGGAGGCAGGAGAAGCACAGATACGCAGTATTTT.